Listed below are T cell receptor beta chains from one sample, sequenced in a study of control samples from healthy donors and cancer patients. The repertoire was sequenced with immunoSEQ multiplex PCR; TCRdb's copy has only in-frame clones and lacks some. The sample contains more than 75,000 clones, 79% of which appear only once. The sample taken for sequencing was blood. The receptors originated from a woman in her 30s in good health. The CDR3 runs from the conserved cysteine through the conserved F or W. A D gene is named only where the DNA matches it firmly. Some rows mark clone size as missing; the rest say once, few, many or name a class of expanded clone.

v_gene	j_gene	d_gene	abundance	CDR3aa	CDR3nt
TRBV6-5	TRBJ1-5	TRBD1	NA	CASSPGPRGDQPQHF	TGTGCCAGCAGTCCAGGGCCCAGGGGGGACCAGCCCCAGCATTTT
TRBV27	TRBJ2-7	TRBD2	NA	CASSGEGAPAYEQYF	TGTGCCAGCAGTGGGGAGGGCGCGCCCGCCTACGAGCAGTACTTC
TRBV27	TRBJ2-2	NA	NA	CASSYVLAHPGELFF	TGTGCCAGCAGTTATGTGTTGGCGCATCCCGGGGAGCTGTTTTTT
TRBV19	TRBJ1-1	NA	NA	CASSIRGNTEAFF	TGTGCCAGTAGTATAAGGGGGAACACTGAAGCTTTCTTT
TRBV24-1	TRBJ2-7	NA	NA	CATSDWGPGEQYF	TGTGCCACCAGTGATTGGGGACCCGGCGAGCAGTACTTC
TRBV27	TRBJ2-5	TRBD1	NA	CASSGDRGRETQYF	TGTGCCAGCAGTGGGGACAGGGGGAGGGAGACCCAGTACTTC
TRBV6-2/TRBV6-3	TRBJ1-6	NA	NA	CASSSVFSRDSPLHF	TGTGCCAGCAGTTCGGTCTTCTCAAGGGATTCACCCCTCCACTTT
TRBV5-4	TRBJ2-2	NA	NA	CASSLEAGLTGELFF	TGTGCCAGCAGCTTGGAAGCAGGGCTCACCGGGGAGCTGTTTTTT
TRBV5-6	TRBJ1-6	NA	NA	CASSLGGAPLHF	TGTGCCAGCAGCTTGGGGGGGGCACCCCTCCACTTT
TRBV9	TRBJ2-7	NA	NA	CASSVDERQTQYF	TGTGCCAGCAGCGTAGATGAGCGGCAAACCCAGTACTTC
TRBV5-3	TRBJ1-4	TRBD1	NA	CARSPSGQATTNEKLFF	TGTGCCAGAAGCCCGAGTGGACAGGCTACAACTAATGAAAAACTGTTTTTT
TRBV19	TRBJ1-2	NA	NA	CASSSVGGQVYGYTF	TGTGCCAGTAGCTCCGTGGGGGGCCAAGTCTATGGCTACACCTTC
TRBV30	TRBJ1-5	NA	NA	CAWSSGIVSNQPQHF	TGTGCCTGGAGTTCGGGGATAGTGAGCAATCAGCCCCAGCATTTT
TRBV3-1/TRBV3-2	TRBJ2-2	NA	NA	CASSLRGMNTGELFF	TGTGCCAGCAGCCTCAGGGGTATGAACACCGGGGAGCTGTTTTTT
TRBV6-1	TRBJ2-7	NA	once	CASSETVPEQYF	TGTGCCAGCAGTGAAACTGTACCCGAGCAGTACTTC
TRBV10-3	TRBJ1-2	NA	many	CAISEPARGYGYTF	TGTGCCATCAGTGAGCCCGCCAGGGGATATGGCTACACCTTC
TRBV11-3	TRBJ1-3	NA	NA	CASSLGSGSGNTIYF	TGTGCCAGCAGCCTAGGTTCAGGCTCTGGAAACACCATATATTTT
TRBV30	TRBJ2-3	NA	once	CAWRQSGTDTQYF	TGTGCCTGGCGCCAAAGCGGCACAGATACGCAGTATTTT
TRBV30	TRBJ1-2	NA	NA	CAWSQPSLKSYGYTF	TGTGCCTGGAGCCAGCCCTCTCTCAAGAGCTATGGCTACACCTTC
TRBV4-1	TRBJ2-1	TRBD1	NA	CASSHDRESEQFF	TGCGCCAGCAGCCATGACAGGGAATCTGAGCAGTTCTTC
TRBV5-1	TRBJ2-5	TRBD2	NA	CASGSGTSGGPGGETQYF	TGCGCCAGCGGATCGGGGACTAGCGGGGGACCGGGAGGAGAGACCCAGTACTTC
TRBV9	TRBJ2-3	NA	NA	CASSVARTSTDTQYF	TGTGCCAGCAGCGTAGCTAGGACAAGCACAGATACGCAGTATTTT
TRBV29-1	TRBJ2-3	TRBD2	many	CSVHSGGSTDTQYF	TGCAGCGTTCATAGCGGGGGGAGCACAGATACGCAGTATTTT
TRBV5-1	TRBJ1-2	TRBD1	NA	CASSPQTGGVGADGYTF	TGCGCCAGCAGCCCGCAGACAGGGGGCGTCGGGGCGGATGGCTACACCTTC
TRBV9	TRBJ2-3	NA	NA	CASSRDPLLHDTQYF	TGTGCCTCATCCCGGGACCCTCTTCTCCACGATACGCAGTATTTT
TRBV5-1	TRBJ1-2	NA	NA	CASSLGRIYGYTF	TGCGCCAGCAGCTTGGGACGGATCTATGGCTACACCTTC
TRBV30	TRBJ1-2	NA	NA	CACLRTVGNYGYTF	TGTGCCTGCCTCAGGACTGTCGGTAACTATGGCTACACCTTC
TRBV12-3/TRBV12-4	TRBJ1-1	NA	once	CASIRLGWAEAFF	TGTGCCAGCATCCGTTTAGGGTGGGCTGAAGCTTTCTTT
TRBV12-3/TRBV12-4	TRBJ2-1	NA	NA	CASSLENEQFF	TGTGCCAGCAGCCTAGAAAATGAGCAGTTCTTC
TRBV4-3	TRBJ2-7	NA	NA	CASSQFLGLSSYEQYF	TGCGCCAGCAGCCAATTCCTGGGGTTGAGCTCCTACGAGCAGTACTTC
TRBV18	TRBJ1-1	NA	few	CASSPGNTGRTFEAFF	TGTGCCAGCTCACCAGGGAATACTGGCCGCACATTTGAAGCTTTCTTT
TRBV5-5	TRBJ1-5	NA	NA	CASSPWVGYNQPQHF	TGTGCCAGCAGCCCTTGGGTGGGCTACAATCAGCCCCAGCATTTT
TRBV30	TRBJ1-3	NA	NA	CAWSLSGNTIYF	TGTGCCTGGAGCCTAAGCGGAAACACCATATATTTT
TRBV9	TRBJ1-6	TRBD1	NA	CASSVARTAGQVPFSPLHF	TGTGCCAGCAGCGTAGCTCGAACCGCTGGACAGGTCCCTTTTTCACCCCTCCACTTT
TRBV18	TRBJ1-1	TRBD1	NA	CASSSTGGNTEAFF	TGTGCCAGCTCATCGACAGGGGGGAACACTGAAGCTTTCTTT
TRBV7-9	TRBJ2-7	NA	NA	CASSTHRRGRSYEQYF	TGTGCCAGCAGCACCCACCGGCGGGGGCGCTCCTACGAGCAGTACTTC
TRBV12-3/TRBV12-4	TRBJ2-2	NA	once	CASSPNTGELFF	TGTGCCAGCAGTCCAAACACCGGGGAGCTGTTTTTT
TRBV18	TRBJ1-1	NA	NA	CASSPRSTGTEAFF	TGTGCCAGCTCACCAAGGTCTACGGGCACTGAAGCTTTCTTT
TRBV2	TRBJ2-7	TRBD1	NA	CASYRDSRFEQYF	TGTGCCAGTTACCGGGACAGCCGTTTCGAGCAGTACTTC
TRBV4-1	TRBJ2-5	TRBD2	NA	CASSLSGTSGVGETQYF	TGCGCCAGCAGCCTCTCCGGGACTAGCGGGGTAGGGGAGACCCAGTACTTC
TRBV6-6	TRBJ1-1	NA	NA	CASSYISGVATEAFF	TGTGCCAGCAGTTATATTTCAGGGGTAGCCACTGAAGCTTTCTTT
TRBV6-6	TRBJ1-2	NA	once	CASSVRTSNYGYTF	TGTGCCAGCAGTGTGAGGACCTCTAACTATGGCTACACCTTC
TRBV6-5	TRBJ1-1	TRBD1	NA	CASNSPGQRNTEAFF	TGTGCCAGCAACTCGCCGGGACAGAGGAACACTGAAGCTTTCTTT
TRBV27	TRBJ2-7	NA	NA	CASTCDGGSSSYEQYF	TGTGCCAGCACCTGTGACGGGGGCTCCAGCTCCTACGAGCAGTACTTC
TRBV4-3	TRBJ2-7	NA	NA	CASSAGPSPIYEQYF	TGCGCCAGCAGCGCCGGGCCTTCCCCGATCTACGAGCAGTACTTC